This T cell receptor (beta chain) was recorded in a study of blood T cell repertoires in COVID-19. Generated by immunoSEQ multiplex PCR, the TCRdb table keeps only in-frame clones and is missing some. Of 170,000 or so clones in the sample, 70% to 85% are singletons; the top ten hold roughly a sixth. The CDR3 totals 14 residues. Trimming removed 3 bases at V and 2 bases at J, with 9 bases between. CDR1 is SGHTA and CDR2 is FQGNSA in the germline V gene. Sample: PBMCs or T cells enriched from blood (not recorded which). This TCR was recovered from a woman aged 45-65 years who had recovered from COVID-19. V is TRBV7-2 and J is TRBJ2-3, with D hard to call. This CDR3 reads CASSFSFYTDTQYF. CDR3 coding DNA: TGTGCCAGCAGCTTTTCCTTTTACACAGATACGCAGTATTTT.